One and the same sample provided the 8 T cell receptor beta chains below, sequenced in a study of cytomegalovirus exposure and HLA in healthy donors. With 60 Vbeta and 13 Jbeta primers, the PCR was carried out. Profiling relied on immunoSEQ multiplex PCR, and the TCRdb table lists in-frame clones only, not all of them. The profile covers about 170,000 clones, with roughly four fifths appearing a single time and approximately 2% taken by the ten largest. Material for sequencing was PBMCs. These receptors all come from a woman under 40 in good health and CMV-seropositive.

The rearrangement uses TRBV6-5 and TRBJ1-3, with TRBD1 matching 9 bases. Germline CDR1 and CDR2: MNHEY and SVGAGI. CDR3 length: 15 amino acids. Germline trimming cut 6 bases from V and 3 bases from J; bases unmatched to any gene: 6. As DNA, the CDR3 is TGTGCCAGCAGGCTTTACAGGGGGCTTGGAAACACCATATATTTT. This encodes CASRLYRGLGNTIYF.

The chain couples TRBV7-9 to TRBJ2-5; 12 bases line up with TRBD2. CDR1 and CDR2 from the germline V gene are SEHNR and FQNEAQ (reference sequence). V gave up 6 bases and J gave up 5 bases; unmatched junction bases: 10. The CDR3 is 16 residues long. CDR3 residues: CASRPSSGRAGETQYF. The CDR3 bases are TGTGCCAGCAGACCCTCTAGCGGGAGGGCCGGGGAGACCCAGTACTTC.

The genes are TRBV30 and TRBJ1-6; TRBD1 might be the D (6 bases). V was clipped by 0 bases and J by 13 bases, with 19 bases between them. The CDR3 totals 15 residues. Germline assignment: CDR1 GTSNPN and CDR2 SVGIG (reference sequence). For the CDR3, the DNA is TGTGCCTGGAGTGTATCTAAGGACAGCCAGTGCCCCCTCCACTTT. This translates into CAWSVSKDSQCPLHF.

This chain connects TRBV25-1 to TRBJ1-1; 10 bases align to TRBD1. Trimming at V came to 10 bases and at J to 8 bases, leaving 13 bases not matched to a gene. The CDR3 has 14 residues. The germline V gene has CDR1 MGHDK and CDR2 SYGVNS. As DNA, the CDR3 is TGTGCCACAGGACAGGGGGGCGCCCGGAGCGAAGCTTTCTTT. Protein: CATGQGGARSEAFF.

This chain joins TRBV10-3 and TRBJ2-1; D is possibly TRBD1 (5 bases). The CDR3 runs to 13 residues. Trimming shortened V by 7 bases and J by 3 bases, and 10 bases separated the two germline ends. Germline loops: CDR1 ENHRY, CDR2 SYGVKD. CDR3 sequence: CAINGANYNEQFF. CDR3 sequence (DNA): TGTGCCATCAATGGGGCAAACTACAATGAGCAGTTCTTC.

This clone was picked up a small number of times. V gene TRBV2 combines with J gene TRBJ2-7, with 8 positions matching TRBD1. The CDR3 has 13 amino acids. Trimming took 5 bases from V and 3 from J; bases not matched to a gene: 3. Germline CDR1 reads SNHLY; CDR2 reads FYNNEI. CDR3 amino acids: CASSNRGFYEQYF. The CDR3 DNA sequence: TGTGCCAGCAGTAACAGGGGGTTCTACGAGCAGTACTTC. The whole variable domain, remainder taken from reference TRBV2 and TRBJ2-7, is EPEVTQTPSHQVTQMGQEVILRCVPISNHLYFYWYRQILGQKVEFLVSFYNNEISEKSEIFDDQFSVERPDGSNFTLKIRSTKLEDSAMYFCASSNRGFYEQYFGPGTRLTVT.

The gene calls are TRBV28 and TRBJ1-4; the D is unclear. Germline CDR1 reads MDHEN; CDR2 reads SYDVKM. Trimming left V 1 base short and J 8 bases short, with 8 bases between. The CDR3 consists of 13 residues. The CDR3 here is CASSLSFEEKLFF. As DNA, the CDR3 is TGTGCCAGCAGTTTATCATTCGAGGAAAAACTGTTTTTT.

The chain has TRBV19 and TRBJ2-1, with D perhaps TRBD1 (6 bases). The ends were cut back, 5 bases at V and 10 bases at J, with 12 bases in the middle. In germline, CDR1 is LNHDA, CDR2 SQIVND (reference sequence). This CDR3 is 12 amino acids long. The CDR3 nucleotides read TGTGCCAGTAGTTCTTGGACAGTAGAGCAGTTCTTC. It codes for CASSSWTVEQFF.